The rows below give T cell receptor beta chains drawn from one sample of a study of PD-1 and CTLA-4 blockade in melanoma. Assay: immunoSEQ multiplex PCR; the TCRdb copy retains only in-frame clones and omits some. The table lists about 21,000 clones, 88% of them singletons, with approximately 7.8% in the top ten. The source material was CD8+ T cells from peripheral blood, sampled before anti-PD-1 treatment. Receptors were obtained from a human donor with melanoma. Both conserved end residues are part of each CDR3. A D gene is named only where the DNA matches it firmly. Clone size is not always given. Where it is, it says once, few, many or a class for expanded clones.

d_call j_call v_call clone_size cdr3_nt cdr3_aa
. TRBJ1-2 TRBV19 . TGTGCCAGTAGTGAGGGGGGTGGCTATGGCTACACCTTC CASSEGGGYGYTF
. TRBJ1-2 TRBV12-3/TRBV12-4 medium-sized TGTGCCAGCAGTTTCGGGGGCGGTGGCTACACCTTC CASSFGGGGYTF
. TRBJ1-2 TRBV27 . TGTGCCTCTGGAACTTTGAACTATGGCTACACCTTC CASGTLNYGYTF
. TRBJ1-4 TRBV7-9 few TGTGCCAGCAGCGAGGACATATTGGGTGAAAAACTGTTTTTT CASSEDILGEKLFF
TRBD1 TRBJ1-1 TRBV30 . TGTGCCTGGAGTACAGGGGGCACCACTGAAGCTTTCTTT CAWSTGGTTEAFF
. TRBJ1-3 TRBV28 . TGTGCCAGCAGTCCCGGGACGGAAGACTCTGGAAACACCATATATTTT CASSPGTEDSGNTIYF
. TRBJ1-2 TRBV28 . TGTGCCAGCAGACCCGACGGTCACTATGGCTACACCTTC CASRPDGHYGYTF
. TRBJ2-5 TRBV12-3/TRBV12-4 . TGTGCCAGCAGTTTAAGCGGGCCAGAGACCCAGTACTTC CASSLSGPETQYF
. TRBJ2-2 TRBV5-8 . TGTGCCAGCAGCTTGGGGACCAACACCGGGGAGCTGTTTTTT CASSLGTNTGELFF
TRBD1 TRBJ1-5 TRBV6-2/TRBV6-3 . TGTGCCAGCAGCTTACGGGACAGGGGGGCGAATCAGCCCCAGCATTTT CASSLRDRGANQPQHF
. TRBJ2-1 TRBV12-3/TRBV12-4 . TGTGCCAGCAGCGAAAATAATGAGCAGTTCTTC CASSENNEQFF
. TRBJ2-3 TRBV25-1 . TGTGCCAGCAGTGGGACTAATACAGATACGCAGTATTTT CASSGTNTDTQYF
. TRBJ2-7 TRBV27 . TGTGCCAGCAGTTTACAGGAGAACTACGAGCAGTACTTC CASSLQENYEQYF
TRBD1 TRBJ1-1 TRBV4-2 . TGTGCCAGCGCGGGGCAGGGGGTAGGAATGAACACTGAAGCTTTCTTT CASAGQGVGMNTEAFF
. TRBJ1-1 TRBV11-2 . TGTGCCAGCAGCTTATTGGGCCTGACTGAAGCTTTCTTT CASSLLGLTEAFF
. TRBJ2-1 TRBV9 . TGTGCCAGCGCTAGCTCCCATGAGCAGTTCTTC CASASSHEQFF
. TRBJ2-3 TRBV9 . TGTGCCAGCAGCGTGACTTGGACAGATACGCAGTATTTT CASSVTWTDTQYF
. TRBJ1-5 TRBV21-1 once TGTGCCAGCAGCTTTCGTCTGACAGGTTCTAATCAGCCCCAGCATTTT CASSFRLTGSNQPQHF
. TRBJ2-7 TRBV4-1 few TGCGCCAGCAGCCAGAGGGGAGAAATCTACGAGCAGTACTTC CASSQRGEIYEQYF
TRBD1 TRBJ1-2 TRBV7-9 . TGTGCCAGCAGCCCCGGACAGGGGGCGAGGGGCTACACCTTC CASSPGQGARGYTF
. TRBJ2-7 TRBV28 . TGTGCCAGCAGTTTTGACACCGAGCAGTACTTC CASSFDTEQYF
TRBD1 TRBJ2-7 TRBV5-6 . TGTGCCAGCAGCTTGCGGTCCGGGACAGGGGCGTACGAGCAGTACTTC CASSLRSGTGAYEQYF
TRBD2 TRBJ2-3 TRBV28 . TGTGCCAGCAGTTTCTCAGCGGGGGCCTACACAGATACGCAGTATTTT CASSFSAGAYTDTQYF
. TRBJ1-1 TRBV12-5 . TGTGCTAGTGGTTTGGTAGGAGGGGTGGTGCCGCCTGAAGCTTTCTTT CASGLVGGVVPPEAFF
. TRBJ1-5 TRBV6-6 . TGTGCCAGCAGTTACCCGGTGCCCCAGCATTTT CASSYPVPQHF
. TRBJ2-5 TRBV7-9 . TGTGCCAGCAGCTCCCAAGAGACCCAGTACTTC CASSSQETQYF
. TRBJ2-1 TRBV7-9 once TGTGCCAGCAGCTTAGTATCCGGGTGGCCGATGGAGCAGTTCTTC CASSLVSGWPMEQFF
. TRBJ1-2 TRBV28 . TGTGCCAGCAGTTTACAGGGGAGCTACACCTTC CASSLQGSYTF
TRBD1 TRBJ1-1 TRBV19 . TGTGCCAGTAGTATAGGGACAGGCGTGGACACTGAAGCTTTCTTT CASSIGTGVDTEAFF
TRBD1 TRBJ2-2 TRBV6-5 . TGTGCCAGCAGTTACGGGGACAGGGAATCCGGGGAGCTGTTTTTT CASSYGDRESGELFF
TRBD1 TRBJ2-7 TRBV7-9 . TGTGCCAGCAGCTCAGGGGGAAACTACGAGCAGTACTTC CASSSGGNYEQYF
TRBD1 TRBJ1-1 TRBV28 . TGTGCCAGCAGCCGACAGGGGCTGAACACTGAAGCTTTCTTT CASSRQGLNTEAFF
. TRBJ2-1 TRBV4-3 . TGCGCCAGCAGCCAAGATCGGGGGGCTCGCAATGAGCAGTTCTTC CASSQDRGARNEQFF
. TRBJ2-7 TRBV4-1 . TGCGCCAGCAGCCTCGTGGTCAGCTCCTACGAGCAGTACTTC CASSLVVSSYEQYF
TRBD2 TRBJ2-7 TRBV29-1 . TGCAGCGTGGGAATACTAGCGGGGAGCTCCTACGAGCAGTACTTC CSVGILAGSSYEQYF
. TRBJ2-7 TRBV5-1 . TGCGCCAGCAGTCCGGGGGATTCCACTTCCTACGAGCAGTACTTC CASSPGDSTSYEQYF
. TRBJ1-1 TRBV24-1 . TGTGCCACCAGTGGGGGGGTGAACACTGAAGCTTTCTTT CATSGGVNTEAFF
. TRBJ1-3 TRBV28 . TGTGCCAGCAGTGGGGGACTTGGAAACACCATATATTTT CASSGGLGNTIYF
. TRBJ2-5 TRBV18 . TGTGCCAGCTCACCGTATAACCAAGAGACCCAGTACTTC CASSPYNQETQYF
TRBD1 TRBJ2-1 TRBV7-9 . TGTGCCAGCAGCTCAGAAACCGGGACAGGGAGCTCCTACAATGAGCAGTTCTTC CASSSETGTGSSYNEQFF
. TRBJ2-2 TRBV10-2 . TGCGCCAGCAGTGACCTACAGACAAACACCGGGGAGCTGTTTTTT CASSDLQTNTGELFF
. TRBJ2-7 TRBV19 . TGTGCCAGTAGTTCGGGGGCAGGGCCAGGCTACGAGCAGTACTTC CASSSGAGPGYEQYF
. TRBJ2-4 TRBV12-3/TRBV12-4 . TGTGCCAGCAGCCCCTCGGGTACTAGCATTCAGTACTTC CASSPSGTSIQYF
. TRBJ1-4 TRBV6-2/TRBV6-3 . TGTGCCAGCAGTTACAGCGTTGAAAAACTGTTTTTT CASSYSVEKLFF
. TRBJ1-3 TRBV25-1 few TGTGCCAGCAGTGACGCAGGGAACGGAAACACCATATATTTT CASSDAGNGNTIYF
. TRBJ2-4 TRBV11-3 . TGTGCCAGCAGCCACCGTACGGAAAACATTCAGTACTTC CASSHRTENIQYF
TRBD1 TRBJ1-6 TRBV2 . TGTGCCAGCAGTACAGGGGTTTCACCCCTCCACTTT CASSTGVSPLHF
TRBD2 TRBJ2-3 TRBV5-6 . TGTGCCAGCAGCTCCTCTCCCGGGGGGGGCACAGATACGCAGTATTTT CASSSSPGGGTDTQYF
. TRBJ1-5 TRBV2 . TGTGCCAGCAGTGAAGGGACAAGTTCATATCAGCCCCAGCATTTT CASSEGTSSYQPQHF